These T cell receptor beta chains were read from a single sample in a study of CD8 T cells in ankylosing spondylitis. TCRdb used MiXCR to reprocess the 5' RACE reads, holding one entry per CDR3 protein. The sample includes roughly 700,000 distinct CDR3 sequences, 19% of them seen just once. Sequencing was done on a sample of blood, either unsorted or a sorted T cell fraction (not recorded which). The source of these receptors is a male donor with ankylosing spondylitis. Each CDR3 is given with its conserved first and last residue. D genes are given only for firm matches. Expanded clones get a size class; other rows say once, few or many, or leave the size out.

j_gene,d_gene,abundance,v_gene,CDR3nt,CDR3aa
TRBJ2-7,NA,NA,TRBV20-1,TGCAGTGCTAGAGATCTACTTAGCGCAGACTCCTACGAGCAGTACTTC,CSARDLLSADSYEQYF
TRBJ2-3,TRBD1,few,TRBV6-2/TRBV6-3,TGTGCCAGCAGACTCCGGGACAGGGGGCCATCTAGCGTCTATAGCACAGATACGCAGTATTTT,CASRLRDRGPSSVYSTDTQYF
TRBJ2-5,TRBD2,NA,TRBV15,TGTGCCACCAGCAGAGATCGGTCGGGGGGAGAGACCCAGTACTTC,CATSRDRSGGETQYF
TRBJ2-7,NA,NA,TRBV2,TGTGCCAGTTGTCGACAGAGCGAGCAGTACTTC,CASCRQSEQYF
TRBJ2-3,TRBD1,few,TRBV12-3/TRBV12-4,TGTGCCAGCAGCGACAGGGGGCGCCGCACAGATACGCAGTATTTT,CASSDRGRRTDTQYF
TRBJ1-2,NA,NA,TRBV12-3/TRBV12-4,TGTGCCAGCAGTTCCCTAATCCCCGGGGATGGCTACACCTTC,CASSSLIPGDGYTF
TRBJ2-1,NA,few,TRBV6-2/TRBV6-3,TGTGCCAGCAGTTACTCGGGCGAGGTCGGCGAGATCTTC,CASSYSGEVGEIF
TRBJ2-7,TRBD2,NA,TRBV7-2,TGTGCCAGCAGCAGCACTAGCGGGGGACGGAGCGAGCAGTACTTC,CASSSTSGGRSEQYF
TRBJ2-2,NA,NA,TRBV9,TGTGCCAGCAGCGTAGTGTATGGGGAAGGGGACACCGGGGAGCTGTTTTTT,CASSVVYGEGDTGELFF
TRBJ2-3,TRBD2,NA,TRBV7-2,TGTGCCAGCCGGACGGGAGGGGCAGATACGCAGTATTTT,CASRTGGADTQYF
TRBJ2-1,NA,few,TRBV20-1,TGCAGTGCTAGAGACCCTTTCAGCCGCTCCTACAATGAGCAGTTCTTC,CSARDPFSRSYNEQFF
TRBJ1-6,NA,NA,TRBV6-1,TGTGCCAGCAGTGAATGGGGTGAGGCATATAATTCACCCCTCCACTTT,CASSEWGEAYNSPLHF
TRBJ1-6,NA,NA,TRBV7-9,TGTGCCAGCAGCCAGCCTACCGGGCCAGAACCTTCACCCCTCCACTTT,CASSQPTGPEPSPLHF
TRBJ2-1,TRBD1,few,TRBV28,TGTGCCAGCAGTCATTGGACAGGGCACAATGAGCAGTTCTTC,CASSHWTGHNEQFF
TRBJ1-5,NA,NA,TRBV25-1,TGTGCCAGCAGTGATTGGGGGGCTAGTCAGCCCCAGCATTTT,CASSDWGASQPQHF
TRBJ2-3,NA,NA,TRBV5-1,TGCGCCAGCAGCTTGGACCTTAGCACAGATACGCAGTATTTT,CASSLDLSTDTQYF
TRBJ2-7,TRBD1,NA,TRBV20-1,TGCAGTGCTAGAGAGACAGGGGGCTCCTACGAGCAGTACTTC,CSARETGGSYEQYF